These T cell receptor beta chains were read from a single sample in a study of shared clonotypes between healthy human individuals. The method was immunoSEQ multiplex PCR; TCRdb's version includes in-frame clones alone and lacks a portion of them. The table includes roughly 2 million clones, 85% to 95% detected once. Sequencing was carried out using naive CD4+ T cells sorted from blood. Receptors were obtained from a man between 18 and 29 years old in good health. Both conserved end residues are part of each CDR3. Each record gives: J gene, V gene, CDR3 length, CDR3 protein.

TRBJ2-7 | TRBV29-1 | 11 | CSAATGYEQYF
TRBJ1-1 | TRBV6-1 | 15 | CASSLWTAKNTEAFF
TRBJ1-5 | TRBV5-1 | 16 | CASSLAGQISNQPQHF
TRBJ2-7 | TRBV11-2 | 16 | CASSVLQANSGGEQYF
TRBJ2-5 | TRBV4-1 | 17 | CASSQGISRGGQETQYF
TRBJ1-1 | TRBV19 | 16 | CASSNGQKTMNTEAFF
TRBJ2-3 | TRBV7-9 | 15 | CASSSGTGGSDTQYF
TRBJ2-7 | TRBV6-5 | 12 | CASGGGPYEQYF
TRBJ1-6 | TRBV2 | 12 | CALQTLGSPLHF
TRBJ2-3 | TRBV19 | 16 | CASSANTGKSTDTQYF
TRBJ2-7 | TRBV6-5 | 11 | CATTDGGEQYF
TRBJ1-2 | TRBV5-1 | 14 | CASSSGTGIYGYTF
TRBJ1-2 | TRBV9 | 12 | CASSGEGGGYTF
TRBJ2-5 | TRBV6-6 | 13 | CASSLDVQETQYF
TRBJ1-5 | TRBV6-6 | 13 | CASSYSGDQPQHF
TRBJ1-6 | TRBV11-3 | 13 | CASSLDRGSPLHF
TRBJ1-1 | TRBV28 | 18 | CASRPMRGGPPKNTEAFF
TRBJ2-3 | TRBV5-1 | 15 | CASSLGLAGADTQYF
TRBJ1-5 | TRBV7-2 | 13 | CASSFGGDQPQHF
TRBJ2-7 | TRBV28 | 15 | CASGSPGGFSYEQYF
TRBJ2-7 | TRBV30 | 16 | CAWTFGLAGRAYEQYF
TRBJ1-4 | TRBV15 | 14 | CATSRGQVDEKLFF
TRBJ1-4 | TRBV6-1 | 15 | CASSEAGGTAEKLFF
TRBJ1-2 | TRBV19 | 13 | CASSTGADYGYTF
TRBJ1-6 | TRBV7-2 | 16 | CASSLGLGTGGSPLHF
TRBJ2-3 | TRBV7-2 | 16 | CASSSLAGPATDTQYF
TRBJ2-7 | TRBV5-6 | 15 | CASSLDPGSGYEQYF
TRBJ1-5 | TRBV10-3 | 14 | CAIRGTDFGQPQHF
TRBJ1-5 | TRBV19 | 13 | CASSIVGNQPQHF
TRBJ2-7 | TRBV28 | 15 | CASSLSAAGGDEQYF
TRBJ2-1 | TRBV9 | 12 | CASSQTSSEQFF
TRBJ1-1 | TRBV2 | 13 | CASRSTANTEAFF
TRBJ1-3 | TRBV5-1 | 16 | CASSWGGQSSGNTIYF
TRBJ2-1 | TRBV2 | 12 | CATKLGYNEQFF
TRBJ2-6 | TRBV7-2 | 15 | CASRSLYTGANVLTF
TRBJ2-1 | TRBV10-2 | 15 | CASTRTSGTSGEQFF
TRBJ1-6 | TRBV6-5 | 15 | CASSFRLQGNSPLHF
TRBJ2-7 | TRBV11-3 | 13 | CASSPGTDYEQYF
TRBJ1-5 | TRBV5-1 | 16 | CASSLGQGAGNQPQHF
TRBJ1-1 | TRBV7-2 | 12 | CASSLAGRRAFF
TRBJ1-3 | TRBV5-1 | 14 | CASSLDRDGNTIYF
TRBJ1-6 | TRBV5-1 | 15 | CASSVAGTDNSPLHF
TRBJ2-7 | TRBV7-9 | 13 | CASSPTDSYEQYF
TRBJ2-1 | TRBV30 | 13 | CAWSAGLAGVQFF
TRBJ2-3 | TRBV5-1 | 14 | CASSSGTSTDTQYF
TRBJ2-6 | TRBV11-2 | 17 | CASSQRQGASGANVLTF
TRBJ2-1 | TRBV5-1 | 15 | CASSSLAGGPNEQFF
TRBJ2-7 | TRBV7-2 | 15 | CASRLFDRAPYEQYF
TRBJ1-4 | TRBV7-9 | 15 | CASSEQGPTNEKLFF
TRBJ1-5 | TRBV18 | 13 | CASSPAGFQPQHF
TRBJ2-5 | TRBV29-1 | 12 | CSVTQMEETQYF
TRBJ2-4 | TRBV11-2 | 12 | CASSPGGLHPYF
TRBJ1-2 | TRBV6-5 | 14 | CASSSPAGGYGYTF
TRBJ2-7 | TRBV28 | 15 | CASSPLGRGRYEQYF
TRBJ1-2 | TRBV7-2 | 14 | CASSRPGRAYGYTF